Listed here are 20 T cell receptor beta chains from one sample, sequenced in a study of glioma-infiltrating T cells after dendritic cell vaccination. The table came from immunoSEQ multiplex PCR; TCRdb's copy has only in-frame clones and leaves some out. The table has 95,000 or so clones, 70% to 90% seen once. Material: blood, obtained before dendritic cell vaccination. These receptor sequences come from a human donor with glioblastoma.

The V gene is TRBV9, the J gene TRBJ1-3, with TRBD1 matching 8 bases. The CDR3 covers 14 residues. The germline gives CDR1 SGDLS, CDR2 YYNGEE. V lost 3 bases to trimming and J lost 2 bases; unmatched junction nucleotides: 1. CDR3 DNA: TGTGCCAGCAGCGCCAGGGGGCCTGGAAACACCATATATTTT. Protein: CASSARGPGNTIYF.

V usage is TRBV27 and J usage is TRBJ2-3, with unresolved D. Trimming took off 5 bases at V and 1 base at J, with 7 bases between the two ends. This CDR3 has 13 residues. Germline V gene sequence: CDR1 MNHEY, CDR2 SMNVEV (reference sequence). CDR3 sequence reads: CASSLVGTDTQYF. In DNA form, the CDR3 reads TGTGCCAGCAGTCTCGTCGGCACAGATACGCAGTATTTT.

The gene calls are TRBV28 and TRBJ2-7; 8 bases align to TRBD2. The J segment lost 6 bases and the V segment lost 6 bases, leaving 7 bases of the junction unmatched. The CDR3 spans 13 residues. Germline lookup yields CDR1 MDHEN and CDR2 SYDVKM. The CDR3 sequence: CASSSPGLGEQYF. CDR3 nucleotides: TGTGCCAGCAGCTCACCGGGACTAGGCGAGCAGTACTTC.

This clone was observed a handful of times. The V and J genes are TRBV4-1 and TRBJ2-1, with 8 bases identical to TRBD2. V dropped 1 base and J dropped 5; count of bases not matched to a gene: 7. Per germline, CDR1 MGHRA and CDR2 YSYEKL. The CDR3 runs 16 residues. In DNA form, the CDR3 reads TGCGCCAGCAGCCAAGGTCGGAGCGGGAGCAACAATGAGCAGTTCTTC. Protein: CASSQGRSGSNNEQFF.

The V gene is TRBV12-2, the J gene TRBJ1-2; the table's D call TRBD1 went unverified against the DNA. TRBV12-2 is labeled a pseudogene. CDR3 length: 15 amino acids. CDR3 sequence reads: CASRPRTGGRKGYTF. CDR3 nucleotide sequence: TGTGCAAGTCGCCCACGGACAGGGGGTCGAAAAGGCTACACCTTC.

This clone is a singleton in its sample. The rearrangement uses TRBV4-2 and TRBJ1-3; 9 bases are shared with TRBD1. The germline V gene has CDR1 LGHNA and CDR2 YNFKEQ. CDR3 length equals 19 residues. Unmatched junction bases numbered 10, after V lost 1 base and J lost 0 bases. The CDR3 DNA sequence: TGTGCCAGCAGCCAAGGGGACAGGGTGGACGCCTTCTCTGGAAACACCATATATTTT. This sequence encodes CASSQGDRVDAFSGNTIYF.

The V gene is TRBV30, the J gene TRBJ2-1; 7 bases line up with TRBD2. The CDR3 is 16 amino acids. V lost 0 bases and J lost 4; bases outside the gene matches: 9. The V gene's germline CDR1 is GTSNPN and CDR2 SVGIG (reference sequence). CDR3 sequence: CAWSVFLAVSYNEQFF. The CDR3 DNA sequence: TGTGCCTGGAGTGTGTTTCTAGCGGTTTCTTACAATGAGCAGTTCTTC.

This chain joins TRBV6-5 and TRBJ2-7; TRBD2 agrees at 11 bases. Germline CDR1 reads MNHEY; CDR2 reads SVGAGI. The V gene end was trimmed by 5 bases and the J gene end by 5 bases; junction bases not matched to a gene: 8. The CDR3 length is 15 residues. The DNA for the CDR3 is TGTGCCAGCAGTCCAACTAGCGGGGGTTCTGACGAGCAGTACTTC. Translating gives CASSPTSGGSDEQYF.

The V and J genes are TRBV7-2 and TRBJ2-3; TRBD2 matches 7 bases. The CDR3 is made up of 18 amino acids. The ends lost 1 base at V and 0 bases at J; junction bases unmatched: 10. Per germline, CDR1 SGHTA and CDR2 FQGNSA. CDR3 loop: CASSLVWDYHSSTDTQYF. For the CDR3, the DNA is TGTGCCAGCAGCTTAGTATGGGACTATCACTCTAGCACAGATACGCAGTATTTT. The whole variable domain, remainder taken from reference TRBV7-2 and TRBJ2-3, is GAGVSQSPSNKVTEKGKDVELRCDPISGHTALYWYRQSLGQGLEFLIYFQGNSAPDKSGLPSDRFSAERTGGSVSTLTIQRTQQEDSAVYLCASSLVWDYHSSTDTQYFGPGTRLTVL.

This sequence joins TRBV2 and TRBJ2-5, with 7 bases lining up with TRBD1. Germline trimming cut 10 bases from V and 2 bases from J; bases unmatched to any gene: 10. Germline V gives CDR1 SNHLY, CDR2 FYNNEI. The CDR3 length is 14 residues. CDR3 sequence: CAIPRGQDQETQYF. The DNA for the CDR3 is TGTGCCATCCCTCGAGGACAGGATCAAGAGACCCAGTACTTC.

This clone was detected only once. The rearrangement joins TRBV27 to TRBJ2-6; the D gene is possibly TRBD1 (5 bases). Germline loops: CDR1 MNHEY, CDR2 SMNVEV (reference sequence). The length of the CDR3 is 16 residues. V was trimmed by 1 base and J by 0 bases, leaving 7 bases between them. The CDR3 protein is CASSLFGASGANVLTF. The CDR3, as DNA: TGTGCCAGCAGTTTATTTGGGGCCTCTGGGGCCAACGTCCTGACTTTC.

The chain couples TRBV11-2 to TRBJ2-1; maybe TRBD1 (5 bases). The CDR3 has 13 amino acids. The V end was cut by 5 bases, the J end by 5 bases, with 10 bases between. Per germline, CDR1 SGHAT and CDR2 FQNNGV. The CDR3 loop reads CASSTRQNNEQFF. The CDR3 DNA follows: TGTGCCAGCAGCACCCGACAGAACAATGAGCAGTTCTTC.

This chain links TRBV9 with TRBJ1-5; D not resolved. This CDR3 has 14 residues. Per germline, CDR1 SGDLS and CDR2 YYNGEE. Trimming removed 1 base from V and 5 bases from J, with 10 bases in between. CDR3 region: CASSVRGRHQPQHF. CDR3 nucleotides: TGTGCCAGCAGCGTAAGAGGGAGGCATCAGCCCCAGCATTTT.

The genes are TRBV5-1 and TRBJ1-1; TRBD1 matches at 7 bases. From germline, CDR1 is SGHRS and CDR2 YFSETQ. CDR3 length: 14 amino acids. V lost 3 bases and J lost 10; bases outside the gene matches: 12. The CDR3 reads CASSWGSDSGGAFF. DNA of the CDR3: TGCGCCAGCAGCTGGGGGTCGGACTCAGGGGGAGCTTTCTTT.

V and J are TRBV6-4 and TRBJ1-2; perhaps TRBD1 as D (6 bases). Trimming cost V 6 bases and J 8 bases, with 19 bases left between them. Germline values: CDR1 MRHNA, CDR2 SNTAGT. The CDR3 totals 14 residues. The CDR3 region is CASSETGASWGYTF. CDR3 in DNA: TGTGCCAGCAGCGAGACAGGAGCTAGTTGGGGCTACACCTTC.

The CDR3 coding sequence is TGTGCCAGTAGTATAGAGCTAGCGGGACTACAAGAGACCCAGTACTTC. Translation gives CASSIELAGLQETQYF. V gene TRBV19 combines with J gene TRBJ2-5; 9 nucleotides line up with TRBD2. The CDR3 has 16 amino acids. V lost 0 bases and J lost 2; bases outside the gene matches: 4. Germline CDR1 LNHDA, CDR2 SQIVND (reference sequence).

J is TRBJ1-3 and V is TRBV6-5; maybe TRBD1 (6 bases). In germline, CDR1 is MNHEY, CDR2 SVGAGI. There are 14 residues in the CDR3. Between the trimmed V and J ends, which lost 5 bases and 9 bases, there was a span of 17 bases. The CDR3 sequence: CASSDRDNAPTIYF. Here the CDR3 DNA reads TGTGCCAGCAGTGACCGGGACAACGCTCCCACCATATATTTT.

This chain uses TRBV4-1 with TRBJ1-5, with no clear D. V was clipped by 10 bases and J by 3 bases, with 16 bases between them. Germline V gene sequence: CDR1 MGHRA, CDR2 YSYEKL. The CDR3 consists of 14 residues. CDR3 residues: CATGSGSINQPQHF. The CDR3, as DNA: TGCGCCACCGGCTCCGGGAGCATCAATCAGCCCCAGCATTTT.

The chain is built from TRBV27 and TRBJ1-4; D unresolved. V was shortened by 4 bases and J by 3 bases, with 15 bases between the two germline ends. This CDR3 contains 16 residues. Germline CDR1 and CDR2: MNHEY and SMNVEV (reference sequence). The CDR3 region is CASSSPGEGSNEKLFF. The CDR3 nucleotides are TGTGCCAGCAGTTCCCCCGGCGAGGGCTCTAATGAAAAACTGTTTTTT. Full variable domain (rest looked up from reference TRBV27 and TRBJ1-4): EAQVTQNPRYLITVTGKKLTVTCSQNMNHEYMSWYRQDPGLGLRQIYYSMNVEVTDKGDVPEGYKVSRKEKRNFPLILESPSPNQTSLYFCASSSPGEGSNEKLFFGSGTQLSVL.

The chain couples TRBV6-1 to TRBJ1-1, with D possibly matching TRBD1 (5 bases). V was trimmed by 2 bases and J by 4 bases, leaving 11 bases between them. The CDR3 has 14 residues. Germline values: CDR1 MNHNS, CDR2 SASEGT. CDR3 sequence: CASSESGGVTEAFF. The CDR3 DNA sequence: TGTGCCAGCAGTGAAAGTGGGGGGGTCACTGAAGCTTTCTTT.